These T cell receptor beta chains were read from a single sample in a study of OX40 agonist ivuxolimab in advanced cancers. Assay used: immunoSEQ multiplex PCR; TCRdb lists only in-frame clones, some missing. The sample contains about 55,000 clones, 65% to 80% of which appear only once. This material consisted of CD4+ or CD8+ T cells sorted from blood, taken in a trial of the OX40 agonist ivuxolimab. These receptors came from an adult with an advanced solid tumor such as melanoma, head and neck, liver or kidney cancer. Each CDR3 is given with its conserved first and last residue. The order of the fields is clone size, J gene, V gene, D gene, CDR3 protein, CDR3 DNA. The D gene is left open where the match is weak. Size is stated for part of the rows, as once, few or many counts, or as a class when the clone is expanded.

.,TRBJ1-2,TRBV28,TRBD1,CASSDRGYGYTF,TGTGCCAGCAGCGACAGGGGATATGGCTACACCTTC
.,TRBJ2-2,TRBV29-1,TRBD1,CSVERAGGRTGELFF,TGCAGCGTTGAAAGGGCAGGGGGACGCACCGGGGAGCTGTTTTTT
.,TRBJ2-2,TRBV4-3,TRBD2,CASSQEGGSGELFF,TGCGCCAGCAGCCAAGAGGGGGGGTCCGGGGAGCTGTTTTTT
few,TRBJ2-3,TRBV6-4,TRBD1,CASSGQGSTDTQYF,TGTGCCAGCAGTGGACAGGGGAGCACAGATACGCAGTATTTT
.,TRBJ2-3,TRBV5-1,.,CASRTVLSTDTQYF,TGCGCCAGCAGGACAGTCTTGTCCACAGATACGCAGTATTTT
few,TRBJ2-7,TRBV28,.,CASSPPRTALTPREQYF,TGTGCCAGCAGTCCTCCTAGGACAGCCCTGACCCCCCGGGAGCAGTACTTC
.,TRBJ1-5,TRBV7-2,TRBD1,CASSPVGTGSNQPQHF,TGTGCCAGCAGCCCCGTCGGGACAGGTAGCAATCAGCCCCAGCATTTT
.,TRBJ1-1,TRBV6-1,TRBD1,CASSVRTGETEAFF,TGTGCCAGCAGTGTCCGCACAGGGGAAACTGAAGCTTTCTTT
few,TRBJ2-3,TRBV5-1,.,CASSSGTVTDTQYF,TGCGCCAGCAGCTCCGGGACGGTCACAGATACGCAGTATTTT
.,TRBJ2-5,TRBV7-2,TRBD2,CASSLVGGGGRRETQYF,TGTGCCAGCAGCTTAGTAGGTGGCGGGGGGCGCCGGGAGACCCAGTACTTC
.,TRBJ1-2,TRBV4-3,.,CASSQGGVPYGYTF,TGCGCCAGCAGCCAAGGGGGGGTCCCGTATGGCTACACCTTC
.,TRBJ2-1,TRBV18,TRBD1,CASSPGTGNEQFF,TGTGCCAGCTCACCCGGGACAGGTAACGAGCAGTTCTTC
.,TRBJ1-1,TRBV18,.,CASSLSAPQAGTEAFF,TGTGCCAGCTCACTCTCCGCCCCACAGGCGGGAACTGAAGCTTTCTTT
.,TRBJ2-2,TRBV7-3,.,CASSTHSRQPRGTGELFF,TGTGCCAGCTCGACCCACTCTAGGCAACCGCGTGGCACCGGGGAGCTGTTTTTT
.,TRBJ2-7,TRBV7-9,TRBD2,CASSSPLAGGGLYEQYF,TGTGCCAGCAGCTCCCCACTAGCGGGAGGGGGATTATACGAGCAGTACTTC
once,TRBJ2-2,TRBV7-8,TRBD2,CASSLATGAGGNTGELFF,TGTGCCAGCAGCTTAGCGACCGGAGCGGGGGGGAACACCGGGGAGCTGTTTTTT
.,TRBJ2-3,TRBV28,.,CASSLSRWGRRPDTQYF,TGTGCCAGCAGTTTAAGTAGGTGGGGGCGCAGGCCAGATACGCAGTATTTT
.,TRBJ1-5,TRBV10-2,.,CASSESGSNQPQHF,TGCGCCAGCAGTGAGTCAGGGAGCAATCAGCCCCAGCATTTT
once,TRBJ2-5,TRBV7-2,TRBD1,CASSLAATGGKETQYF,TGTGCCAGCAGCTTAGCCGCCACAGGGGGGAAAGAGACCCAGTACTTC
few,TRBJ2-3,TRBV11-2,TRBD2,CASSSVWGRATDTQYF,TGTGCCAGCAGCTCCGTTTGGGGGAGGGCCACAGATACGCAGTATTTT
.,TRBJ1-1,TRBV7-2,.,CASTPAWADTEAFF,TGTGCCAGCACTCCTGCTTGGGCTGACACTGAAGCTTTCTTT
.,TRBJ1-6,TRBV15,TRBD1,CATSRDRANSPLHF,TGTGCCACCAGCAGGGACAGGGCTAATTCACCCCTCCACTTT
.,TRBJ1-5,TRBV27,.,CASRSGWGDNQPQHF,TGTGCCAGCAGATCTGGTTGGGGTGACAATCAGCCCCAGCATTTT
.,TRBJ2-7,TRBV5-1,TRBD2,CASTQQGELAGEQYF,TGCGCCAGCACCCAGCAAGGGGAACTAGCGGGCGAGCAGTACTTC
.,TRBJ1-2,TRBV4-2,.,CASSQASGSRNYGYTF,TGTGCCAGCAGCCAAGCTTCAGGGTCCCGTAACTATGGCTACACCTTC
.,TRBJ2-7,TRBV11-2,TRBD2,CASTRDYRYEQYF,TGTGCCAGCACCCGGGACTACCGATACGAGCAGTACTTC
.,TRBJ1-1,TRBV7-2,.,CASSFRGLKNTEAFF,TGTGCCAGCAGCTTCCGGGGACTCAAGAACACTGAAGCTTTCTTT
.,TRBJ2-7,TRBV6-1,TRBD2,CASSRERGQYF,TGTGCCAGCTCGCGGGAGCGAGGGCAGTACTTC
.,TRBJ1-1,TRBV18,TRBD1,CDSSGQGRRAEAFF,TGTGACAGCTCAGGACAGGGAAGGAGGGCTGAAGCTTTCTTT
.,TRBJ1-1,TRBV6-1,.,CASSEQGQTEAFF,TGTGCCAGCAGTGAACAGGGACAAACTGAAGCTTTCTTT
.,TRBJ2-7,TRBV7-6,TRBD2,CASSLISGGASSYEQYF,TGTGCCAGCAGCTTAATTAGCGGGGGGGCCAGTTCCTACGAGCAGTACTTC
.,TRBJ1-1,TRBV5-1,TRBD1,CASSGGQGTEAFF,TGCGCCAGCAGCGGCGGACAGGGCACTGAAGCTTTCTTT
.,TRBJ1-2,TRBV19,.,CASSIDLRKGDGYTF,TGTGCCAGTAGTATAGATCTAAGGAAGGGCGATGGCTACACCTTC
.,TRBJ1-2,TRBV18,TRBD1,CASSPRARDRGRYGYTF,TGTGCCAGCTCACCAAGAGCGAGGGACAGGGGGCGATATGGCTACACCTTC
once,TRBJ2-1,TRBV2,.,CASTEGSGRAEQFF,TGTGCCAGCACGGAGGGGAGCGGAAGGGCTGAGCAGTTCTTC
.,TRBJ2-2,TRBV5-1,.,CASSLDTNTGELFF,TGCGCCAGCAGCTTGGATACGAACACCGGGGAGCTGTTTTTT
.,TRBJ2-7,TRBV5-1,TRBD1,CASSLRQGRNEQYF,TGCGCCAGCAGCCTCCGACAGGGACGGAACGAGCAGTACTTC
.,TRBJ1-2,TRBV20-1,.,CTSGAVDGYTF,TGCACCTCGGGGGCTGTGGATGGCTACACCTTC
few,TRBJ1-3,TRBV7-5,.,CVRSPLQPCLGNTIYF,TGTGTCAGAAGCCCCCTCCAACCTTGCCTTGGAAACACCATATATTTT
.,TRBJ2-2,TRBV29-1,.,CSVKENTGELFF,TGCAGCGTTAAGGAAAACACCGGGGAGCTGTTTTTT
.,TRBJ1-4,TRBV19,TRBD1,CASSPRTGTANEKLFF,TGTGCCAGTAGTCCTAGAACCGGGACAGCTAATGAAAAACTGTTTTTT
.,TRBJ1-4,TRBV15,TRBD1,CATSRDQFGTGRGEKLFF,TGTGCCACCAGCAGAGACCAATTCGGGACAGGGAGGGGAGAAAAACTGTTTTTT
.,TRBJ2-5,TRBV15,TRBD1,CATSRGTGAIETQYF,TGTGCCACCAGCAGAGGTACAGGGGCGATCGAGACCCAGTACTTC
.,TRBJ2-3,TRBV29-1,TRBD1,CSVARQGAIDTQYF,TGCAGCGTTGCCCGACAGGGGGCGATAGATACGCAGTATTTT
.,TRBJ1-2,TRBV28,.,CASTLEGGYGYTF,TGTGCCAGCACCCTAGAGGGTGGCTATGGCTACACCTTC
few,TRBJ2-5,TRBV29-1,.,CSVDQGQETQYF,TGCAGCGTTGACCAGGGTCAAGAGACCCAGTACTTC
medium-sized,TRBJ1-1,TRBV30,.,CAWSDMNTEAFF,TGTGCCTGGAGCGATATGAACACTGAAGCTTTCTTT
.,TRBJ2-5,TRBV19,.,CASRRRGAQETQYF,TGTGCCAGTAGAAGGAGGGGGGCCCAAGAGACCCAGTACTTC
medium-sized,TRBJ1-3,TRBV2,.,CASSETKGKAGNTIYF,TGTGCCAGCAGTGAAACGAAGGGAAAGGCTGGAAACACCATATATTTT
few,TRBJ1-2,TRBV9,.,CASSPIPGQTPYGYTF,TGTGCCAGCAGCCCCATCCCGGGGCAGACCCCCTATGGCTACACCTTC
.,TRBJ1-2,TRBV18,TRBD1,CASSPLTGGKDGYTF,TGTGCCAGCTCACCTTTAACAGGGGGCAAGGACGGCTACACCTTC
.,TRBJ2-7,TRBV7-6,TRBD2,CASSRVTGGEQYF,TGTGCCAGCAGCCGAGTGACGGGGGGCGAGCAGTACTTC